One and the same sample provided the 14 T cell receptor beta chains below, sequenced in a study of spatial heterogeneity in lung cancer. From the 5' RACE reads, TCRdb called clonotypes with MiXCR, one entry per CDR3 protein. Here the sample spans 95,000 to 130,000 distinct CDR3 sequences, 12% being singletons. Time point defined: blood at routine non-recurrence follow-up after resection. Without sorting, whole RNA was sequenced from tumor, nontumor lung or frozen PBMC. This sample comprised PBMCs, obtained at follow-up. The receptors were sampled from a male donor with early-stage non-small cell lung cancer.

At least ten counts were recorded for this clonotype. The V gene is TRBV7-6, the J gene TRBJ2-7; a weak D match, TRBD1 (5 bases). Germline V gives CDR1 SGHVS, CDR2 FNYEAQ. This CDR3 has 13 residues. Trimming removed 5 bases at V and 1 base at J, with 9 bases between. CDR3 coding DNA: TGTGCCAGCAGCCCGGACATTTCCTACGAGCAGTACTTC. Residues: CASSPDISYEQYF.

The table lists this clonotype with many counts. The chain recombines TRBV7-2 with TRBJ2-5; 10 bases are a match to TRBD1. J was trimmed by 7 bases and V by 5 bases; bases with no gene match: 7. CDR1 and CDR2 (germline): SGHTA, FQGNSA. This CDR3 spans 14 amino acids. Written as DNA, the CDR3 is TGTGCCAGCAGCGAAGACAGGGGGCGTGTGACCCAGTACTTC. It translates to CASSEDRGRVTQYF.

This clonotype was observed a handful of times. This chain uses TRBV5-1 with TRBJ2-5; D possibly matches TRBD1 or TRBD2 (5 bases each). The V end was cut by 4 bases, the J end by 1 base, with 14 bases between. CDR3 length equals 15 residues. Germline V lookup: CDR1 SGHRS, CDR2 YFSETQ. The CDR3 region is CASSARDGRQETQYF. The CDR3 DNA reads as TGCGCCAGCAGCGCCCGGGACGGACGCCAAGAGACCCAGTACTTC.

J is TRBJ2-6 and V is TRBV21-1. TRBV21-1 is an annotated pseudogene. The CDR3 contains 19 residues. The CDR3 loop is CASSKCWEGGPSGANVLTF. The CDR3 DNA follows: TGTGCCAGCAGCAAATGTTGGGAAGGTGGACCCTCTGGGGCCAACGTCCTGACTTTC.

This clonotype was observed many times. The chain links TRBV29-1 to TRBJ1-2; TRBD1 agrees at 7 bases. This CDR3 spans 12 amino acids. V was clipped by 3 bases and J by 5 bases; unmatched bases: 3. From germline, CDR1 is SQVTM and CDR2 ANQGSEA. The DNA of the CDR3 is TGCAGCGTTGAGGGACAGTTATATGGCTACACCTTC. Protein sequence: CSVEGQLYGYTF.

This clonotype has just a few counts. The chain links TRBV20-1 to TRBJ1-1; TRBD1 aligns across 7 bases. The CDR3 sequence is 15 residues long. Germline assignment: CDR1 DFQATT and CDR2 SNEGSKA (reference sequence). J lost 3 bases, V lost 5 bases, and 12 bases had no gene match. The CDR3 sequence is CSARGLDRLYTEAFF. The CDR3 DNA follows: TGCAGTGCTCGGGGTTTGGACAGGCTATACACTGAAGCTTTCTTT.

At least ten counts were recorded for this clonotype. As DNA, the CDR3 is TGCAGCGTTTCTCCGCTAGCCAAAAACATTCAGTACTTC. Protein product: CSVSPLAKNIQYF. The chain links TRBV29-1 to TRBJ2-4; no firm D call. The V gene lost 5 bases and the J gene lost 0 bases, with 8 bases spanning the gap. The CDR3 has 13 amino acids. Germline V lookup: CDR1 SQVTM, CDR2 ANQGSEA. The full variable domain, completed using reference TRBV29-1 and TRBJ2-4, is SAVISQKPSRDICQRGTSLTIQCQVDSQVTMMFWYRQQPGQSLTLIATANQGSEATYESGFVIDKFPISRPNLTFSTLTVSNMSPEDSSIYLCSVSPLAKNIQYFGAGTRLSVL.

This clonotype showed up many times. The V gene is TRBV20-1, the J gene TRBJ2-3; no reliable D call. Germline V CDR1 and CDR2: DFQATT, SNEGSKA (reference sequence). The CDR3 has 14 residues. V was pared by 0 bases and J by 6 bases, with 13 bases between. The CDR3 sequence: CSARDLSLGDTQYF. DNA for the CDR3: TGCAGTGCTAGAGATTTAAGTTTGGGGGATACGCAGTATTTT.

This clonotype has just a few counts. This chain links TRBV7-9 with TRBJ2-7; D possibly corresponds to TRBD2 (5 bases). Germline CDR1 is SEHNR and CDR2 is FQNEAQ (reference sequence). Trimming took off 3 bases at V and 0 bases at J, with 15 bases between the two ends. This CDR3 has 16 residues. The CDR3 DNA reads TGTGCCAGCAGCTTCCCCCCGACGGGGAACTCCTACGAGCAGTACTTC. Translation: CASSFPPTGNSYEQYF.

This clonotype has just a few counts. The chain employs TRBV28 and TRBJ2-3; 10 bases match TRBD2. CDR1 and CDR2 from the germline V gene are MDHEN and SYDVKM. CDR3 length equals 17 residues. V dropped 5 bases and J dropped 0; count of bases not matched to a gene: 8. CDR3 residues: CASSPPSGGGSTDTQYF. The DNA for the CDR3 is TGTGCCAGCAGTCCACCCAGCGGGGGGGGTAGCACAGATACGCAGTATTTT.

The rearrangement joins TRBV11-2 to TRBJ2-5; D is unclear. CDR1 and CDR2 (germline): SGHAT, FQNNGV. CDR3 length: 14 amino acids. Trimming stripped 1 base from V and 7 bases from J, with 13 bases between. In DNA form, the CDR3 reads TGTGCCAGCAGCTTAGCTAGGGCTCCAGGGACCCAGTACTTC. It translates to CASSLARAPGTQYF.

The sample holds one count of this clonotype. The rearrangement uses TRBV27 and TRBJ2-5; possible D gene TRBD1, 5 bases. The CDR3 is 14 amino acids. V was cut by 4 bases and J by 5 bases, with 14 bases left in between. Looked up from germline, CDR1 is MNHEY and CDR2 is SMNVEV (reference sequence). In nucleotides, the CDR3 is TGTGCCAGCAGTTCCCAGGGCAGGGCGGAGACCCAGTACTTC. It yields the protein CASSSQGRAETQYF.

Only a few counts were recorded for this clonotype. The chain links TRBV6-2 or TRBV6-3 to TRBJ2-5, with 12 bases that match TRBD1. CDR1 is MNHEY, CDR2 SVGEGT, per germline. The V and J ends lost 6 bases and 5 bases, in that order; junction bases with no gene match: 4. The CDR3 extends over 14 amino acids. The DNA of the CDR3 is TGTGCCAGCAGGGGACAGGGGGCACGGGAGACCCAGTACTTC. This encodes CASRGQGARETQYF.

The rearrangement links TRBV4-2 to TRBJ2-5, with 10 bases that match TRBD2. The CDR3 has 16 residues. Germline V lookup: CDR1 LGHNA, CDR2 YNFKEQ. The ends lost 4 bases at V and 2 bases at J; junction bases unmatched: 7. Written as DNA, the CDR3 is TGTGCCAGCAGCCCCGGGACTAGCGTTCGACAAGAGACCCAGTACTTC. Encoded protein: CASSPGTSVRQETQYF.